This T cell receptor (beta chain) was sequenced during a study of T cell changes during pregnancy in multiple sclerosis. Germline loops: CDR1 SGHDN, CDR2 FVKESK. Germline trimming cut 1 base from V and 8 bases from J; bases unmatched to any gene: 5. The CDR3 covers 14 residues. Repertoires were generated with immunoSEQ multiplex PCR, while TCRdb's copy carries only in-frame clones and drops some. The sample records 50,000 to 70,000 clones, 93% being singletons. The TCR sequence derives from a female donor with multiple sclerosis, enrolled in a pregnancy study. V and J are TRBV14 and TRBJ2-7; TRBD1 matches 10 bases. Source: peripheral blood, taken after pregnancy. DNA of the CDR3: TGTGCCAGCAGCCAAGCGACAGGGGGCGCGAAGCAGTACTTC. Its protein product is CASSQATGGAKQYF.